These 5 T cell receptor beta chains originate from one sample sequenced in a study of T cells in Graves' hyperthyroidism and ophthalmopathy. From RNA transcripts, TCR beta CDR3 regions were amplified. First-round RT-PCR of the TCR CDR3 relied on the HTBI primer set. TCRdb processed the multiplex PCR reads anew with MiXCR; each CDR3 protein has one entry. The data show under 550,000 distinct CDR3 sequences, around 15% seen once. The sample taken for sequencing was blood. The source is a woman under 30 with Graves' hyperthyroidism.

In its sample, this clonotype was seen many times. The CDR3 is CASSPGLAVHEQFF. The CDR3 nucleotides read TGTGCCAGCTCCCCGGGACTAGCGGTCCATGAGCAGTTCTTC. The chain employs TRBV12-3 or TRBV12-4 and TRBJ2-1, with TRBD2 identical over 11 bases. CDR3 size: 14 residues. After removal of 8 bases from V and 8 bases from J, the junction contained 8 bases not matched to a gene.

V and J are TRBV5-5 and TRBJ2-5; D remains ambiguous. The CDR3 is 15 amino acids. V lost 0 bases, J lost 6 bases, and 15 bases lay in between. The germline V gene encodes CDR1 SGHKS and CDR2 YYEKEE (reference sequence). CDR3 sequence: CASSLGWAERQTQYF. CDR3 nucleotides: TGTGCCAGCAGCTTGGGGTGGGCGGAGCGACAGACCCAGTACTTC.

This clonotype was picked up many times. J is TRBJ2-1 and V is TRBV27; 13 bases match TRBD2. CDR3 length equals 14 residues. V shed 4 bases, J shed 9 bases, and the junction held 3 bases outside the gene matches. Germline V gene data show CDR1 as MNHEY and CDR2 as SMNVEV (reference sequence). This CDR3 is CASSSGLAGTEQFF. Written as DNA, the CDR3 is TGTGCCAGCAGTTCGGGACTAGCGGGAACTGAGCAGTTCTTC.

This clonotype was picked up a small number of times. The genes are TRBV5-1 and TRBJ1-2, with 7 bases lining up with TRBD1. V lost 0 bases, J lost 12 bases, and 5 bases stayed unmatched. The CDR3 has 12 residues. Per the germline V gene, CDR1 is SGHRS and CDR2 is YFSETQ. CDR3 DNA sequence: TGCGCCAGCAGCTTGGCCGGGACAGAAAACACCTTC. The encoded protein is CASSLAGTENTF.

There are a few counts of this clonotype. The chain joins TRBV20-1 to TRBJ1-1; 9 positions match TRBD1. Trimming took 4 bases from V and 7 from J; bases not matched to a gene: 13. The V gene's germline CDR1 is DFQATT and CDR2 SNEGSKA (reference sequence). The CDR3 is made up of 15 amino acids. The CDR3: CSAIWRDRDVSEAFF. The CDR3, as DNA: TGCAGTGCTATTTGGCGGGACAGGGACGTGAGTGAAGCTTTCTTT.